This TCR beta chain was profiled in a study of early T cells in non-severe SARS-CoV-2 infection. Whole-study results and caveats: Reliance on VDJdb matching favored anti-spike CD8 responses; private and CD4 specificities were missed.

As part of library construction, unique molecular identifiers were attached to individual cDNA molecules. One entry per CDR3 protein results from TCRdb running MiXCR on the 5' RACE reads. This table holds roughly 30,000 distinct CDR3 sequences, less than 6.5% found once. This clonotype has at least ten counts. The antigen is undetermined. The sample in question was whole blood, obtained at baseline. The receptor was derived from an adult who was a healthcare worker with PCR-confirmed SARS-CoV-2 infection or an uninfected control (not recorded which).

The DNA of the CDR3 is TGTGCCACCAGCGGAGGGCTGGCGGGAGGGGTAAATGAGCAGTTCTTC. This gives the protein CATSGGLAGGVNEQFF. V and J are TRBV15 and TRBJ2-1; 9 bases map to TRBD2. V lost 5 bases and J lost 7; bases outside the gene matches: 12. Germline CDR1 reads LNHNV; CDR2 reads YYDKDF (reference sequence). The CDR3 extends over 16 amino acids.